This T cell receptor beta chain was obtained from a study of immune heterogeneity within non-small cell lung tumors. By its share, this clonotype is medium-sized. Template material comprised bulk tumor genomic DNA at roughly 630 ng per sample. Biopsies that were spaced far apart were taken, several per primary tumor, during surgery. Their non-small cell lung cancer was newly diagnosed and untreated, and the patients underwent curative surgery. Trimming at V came to 4 bases and at J to 3 bases, leaving 9 bases not matched to a gene. This CDR3 is built from 16 residues. Germline V gene sequence: CDR1 KGHDR, CDR2 SFDVKD. Amplification of the TCR beta CDR3 was achieved through multiplex PCR with 32 V and 13 J primers. TCRdb passed the multiplex PCR reads through MiXCR, listing each CDR3 protein once. The sample lists about 2,000 distinct CDR3 sequences; more than 25% were seen once.

The V and J genes are TRBV24-1 and TRBJ2-3; TRBD1 matches at 7 bases. The sequenced sample was lung tumor tissue. The TCR was taken from a man in his fifties or sixties with non-small cell lung cancer. This CDR3 reads CATSEPGTAATDTQYF. For the CDR3, the DNA is TGTGCCACCAGTGAGCCCGGGACAGCGGCTACAGATACGCAGTATTTT.